This entry describes one T cell receptor (beta chain). This specimen belongs to a study of blood T cell repertoires in COVID-19. In the original processing: Amplification of reference gene primers provided the estimated nucleated cell counts. The assay was immunoSEQ multiplex PCR, and TCRdb's table has in-frame clones only and misses some. For V, J and clone size, that table is used; D and trimming come from the DNA. The sample includes around 240,000 clones, 86% of them seen just once. Clinical history as reported by participants underpinned cohort assignment. The study counted Cohort 3 donors as recovered given two negative PCRs, clearance, or symptom resolution. The sequence came from a woman aged 50 to 60 who had recovered from COVID-19. The source material was PBMCs or T cells enriched from blood (not recorded which).

CDR3 in amino acids: CASSTLGGSQPQHF. CDR3 DNA sequence: TGTGCCAGCAGTACACTCGGAGGGTCTCAGCCCCAGCATTTT. This sequence joins TRBV27 and TRBJ1-5, with D uncertain. CDR1 is MNHEY and CDR2 is SMNVEV in the germline V gene (reference sequence). Trimming removed 5 bases from V and 6 bases from J, with 14 bases in between. This CDR3 has 14 residues.